Listed below are T cell receptor beta chains from one sample, sequenced in a study of tumor and adjacent non-tumor tissue in lung cancer. TCRdb re-analysed the multiplex PCR reads in MiXCR, keeping a single row per CDR3 protein. Of about 200,000 distinct CDR3 sequences in the sample, roughly 70% were seen once. Sample: lung tumor tissue. Every receptor here comes from a man in his fifties or sixties with non-small cell lung cancer. CDR3s include the opening cysteine and the closing phenylalanine or tryptophan. A D gene is named only where the DNA matches it firmly. The size entry is marked missing in some rows and otherwise reads once, few, many or a size class.

CDR3aa | CDR3nt | d_gene | abundance | len | j_gene | v_gene
CARSHPWGEQFF | TGTGCCAGGAGTCACCCCTGGGGTGAGCAGTTCTTC | . | . | 12 | TRBJ2-1 | TRBV7-3
CGASWDSNQAQHF | TGCGGTGCTAGTTGGGACAGCAATCAGGCCCAGCATTTT | TRBD1 | . | 13 | TRBJ1-5 | TRBV20-1
CSVGQGAVDTQHF | TGCAGCGTTGGTCAGGGGGCAGTAGATACGCAGCATTTT | TRBD1 | . | 13 | TRBJ1-5 | TRBV29-1
CASSGVGGTVAFF | TGTGCCAGCAGCGGAGTAGGGGGGACAGTAGCTTTCTTT | TRBD1 | . | 13 | TRBJ1-1 | TRBV11-2
CASSYRPGFGEQYF | TGTGCCAGCAGTTACCGGCCAGGGTTCGGCGAGCAGTACTTC | . | . | 14 | TRBJ2-7 | TRBV6-2/TRBV6-3
CASSFTRAERYF | TGTGCCAGCAGTTTCACAAGGGCCGAGCGGTACTTC | . | . | 12 | TRBJ2-7 | TRBV12-3/TRBV12-4
CSVEIGAGTGDQPQHF | TGCAGCGTTGAAATCGGCGCTGGGACTGGGGATCAGCCCCAGCATTTT | . | few | 16 | TRBJ1-5 | TRBV29-1
CASSSLGQGSYGYTF | TGTGCTAGCAGTTCACTGGGACAGGGAAGCTATGGCTACACCTTC | TRBD1 | . | 15 | TRBJ1-2 | TRBV11-3
CAHRAGGLTGEPFF | TGTGCCCACCGCGCAGGGGGCCTGACCGGGGAGCCGTTTTTT | TRBD1 | . | 14 | TRBJ2-2 | TRBV28
CVSSLALTSAYNEQFF | TGTGTCAGCAGCTTAGCGCTTACTAGCGCTTACAATGAGCAGTTCTTC | TRBD2 | . | 16 | TRBJ2-1 | TRBV7-9
CASSSRTTGSVYEQYF | TGTGCCAGCAGTTCGAGGACAACAGGGAGTGTCTACGAGCAGTACTTC | . | . | 16 | TRBJ2-7 | TRBV11-2
CASSLGGTVSYF | TGTGCCAGCAGCTTAGGCGGGACGGTGTCCTACTTC | . | once | 12 | TRBJ2-7 | TRBV7-9
CATSEPVRDTGELFF | TGTGCCACCAGTGAACCCGTCAGGGACACCGGGGAGCTGTTTTTT | . | . | 15 | TRBJ2-2 | TRBV24-1
CSARALGQPYQETQYF | TGCAGTGCTAGAGCTCTAGGACAGCCGTACCAAGAGACCCAGTACTTC | . | few | 16 | TRBJ2-5 | TRBV20-1
CASSLPGDNSPLHF | TGTGCCAGCAGCTTACCGGGGGATAATTCACCCCTCCACTTT | . | once | 14 | TRBJ1-6 | TRBV7-8
CASRVGLVTDTQYF | TGTGCCAGCAGGGTGGGACTAGTGACAGATACGCAGTATTTT | TRBD2 | . | 14 | TRBJ2-3 | TRBV6-5
CASSPLAVGKSEAFF | TGTGCCAGCAGTCCCCTCGCCGTTGGAAAATCTGAAGCTTTCTTT | . | . | 15 | TRBJ1-1 | TRBV7-9
CAWSALTGTRYGYTF | TGTGCCTGGAGTGCCCTTACCGGGACTCGATATGGCTACACCTTC | . | . | 15 | TRBJ1-2 | TRBV30
CASSSSGVSYNEQFF | TGCGCCAGCAGCTCGTCCGGGGTGTCATACAATGAGCAGTTCTTC | . | . | 15 | TRBJ2-1 | TRBV5-1
CPSSDTVNEQFF | TGTCCCAGCAGTGATACAGTGAATGAGCAGTTCTTC | . | . | 12 | TRBJ2-1 | TRBV6-1
CASSYYGGLVEKLFF | TGTGCCAGCAGTTACTACGGGGGGCTGGTTGAAAAACTGTTTTTT | . | . | 15 | TRBJ1-4 | TRBV6-5
CASSSEGSVNEQFF | TGTGCCAGCAGCTCGGAGGGTAGCGTCAATGAGCAGTTCTTC | . | . | 14 | TRBJ2-1 | TRBV11-3
CSTSVDGYTDTLYF | TGTAGTACTAGTGTCGACGGATACACAGATACGCTGTATTTT | . | . | 14 | TRBJ2-3 | TRBV20-1
CASRQDPDSSSEAFF | TGTGCCAGCAGACAAGATCCTGATAGCAGCTCTGAAGCTTTCTTT | . | . | 15 | TRBJ1-1 | TRBV4-2
CASSLGGTSRYEQNF | TGTGCCAGCAGCCTAGGTGGGACTAGTCGGTACGAGCAGAACTTC | TRBD2 | . | 15 | TRBJ2-7 | TRBV5-4
CASSAIVRNTEAFF | TGTGCCAGCAGTGCGATAGTCCGGAACACTGAAGCTTTCTTT | . | . | 14 | TRBJ1-1 | TRBV6-5
CASSYMTVQETQYF | TGCGCCAGCAGCTACATGACAGTTCAAGAGACCCAGTACTTC | . | . | 14 | TRBJ2-5 | TRBV5-1
CASSEAAGGLAGSYEQYF | TGTGCCAGCAGTGAAGCGGCGGGCGGACTAGCGGGTTCCTACGAGCAGTACTTC | TRBD2 | many | 18 | TRBJ2-7 | TRBV6-1
CASSFRTSGRADTQYF | TGTGCCAGCAGCTTTAGGACTAGCGGGAGGGCAGATACGCAGTATTTT | TRBD2 | . | 16 | TRBJ2-3 | TRBV7-9
CASSEIGRGQYF | TGTGCCAGCAGTGAGATAGGGAGAGGGCAGTACTTC | . | . | 12 | TRBJ2-7 | TRBV28
CASSFRGCNSPLHF | TGTGCCAGTAGCTTCAGGGGGTGTAATTCACCCCTCCACTTT | TRBD1 | . | 14 | TRBJ1-6 | TRBV13
CASSSGGGAFAYEQNF | TGTGCCAGTAGCTCAGGCGGGGGGGCCTTTGCCTACGAGCAGAACTTC | TRBD2 | . | 16 | TRBJ2-7 | TRBV11-2
CASITGTSESPLHF | TGCGCCAGCATCACCGGGACCTCGGAGTCACCCCTCCACTTT | . | . | 14 | TRBJ1-6 | TRBV5-1
CSARDWASGSKGTQYF | TGCAGTGCTAGAGATTGGGCTAGCGGGAGTAAGGGTACGCAGTATTTT | TRBD2 | few | 16 | TRBJ2-3 | TRBV20-1
CNARDFGTGASPLHF | TGCAATGCTAGGGATTTCGGGACAGGGGCTTCACCCCTCCACTTT | TRBD1 | once | 15 | TRBJ1-6 | TRBV20-1
CSDRDARSGIYEQYF | TGCAGTGATAGAGATGCCCGGTCAGGGATCTACGAGCAGTACTTC | . | . | 15 | TRBJ2-7 | TRBV20-1
CSARLGASRGGDTRYF | TGCAGTGCTAGACTCGGCGCTTCCAGGGGCGGAGATACGCGGTATTTT | . | . | 16 | TRBJ2-3 | TRBV20-1
CANSLQGGHTGELFF | TGTGCCAACAGCTTGCAGGGGGGGCACACCGGGGAGCTGTTTTTT | . | . | 15 | TRBJ2-2 | TRBV5-5
CTNSLYPTDAFKPPLHF | TGTACCAACAGCTTATACCCCACGGACGCGTTTAAGCCACCCCTCCACTTT | . | . | 17 | TRBJ1-6 | TRBV11-2
CTSGLKRQGTGELFF | TGTACCAGCGGCTTAAAACGACAGGGCACCGGAGAGCTGTTCTTT | TRBD1 | . | 15 | TRBJ2-2 | TRBV11-1
CSALSGTGYYNEQFF | TGCAGTGCTTTATCCGGGACAGGGTATTACAATGAGCAGTTCTTC | TRBD1 | many | 15 | TRBJ2-1 | TRBV20-1
CASTWGSANEKLFF | TGTGCCAGCACATGGGGCAGCGCTAATGAAAAACTGTTTTTT | . | few | 14 | TRBJ1-4 | TRBV28
CALSRDGGSPLHF | TGTGCCCTGTCCAGGGACGGCGGGTCACCCCTCCACTTT | . | few | 13 | TRBJ1-6 | TRBV30
CASNLSQGEFYGYTF | TGTGCCAGCAATTTAAGTCAGGGAGAATTCTATGGCTACACCTTC | . | . | 15 | TRBJ1-2 | TRBV11-2
CASSQGPRLAGEVGETQYF | TGCGCCAGCAGCCAAGGTCCCCGACTAGCGGGAGAAGTGGGAGAGACCCAGTACTTC | TRBD2 | . | 19 | TRBJ2-5 | TRBV4-1
CSARDRGVNKQYF | TGCAGTGCTAGAGATCGTGGAGTCAACAAGCAGTACTTC | . | . | 13 | TRBJ2-5 | TRBV20-1